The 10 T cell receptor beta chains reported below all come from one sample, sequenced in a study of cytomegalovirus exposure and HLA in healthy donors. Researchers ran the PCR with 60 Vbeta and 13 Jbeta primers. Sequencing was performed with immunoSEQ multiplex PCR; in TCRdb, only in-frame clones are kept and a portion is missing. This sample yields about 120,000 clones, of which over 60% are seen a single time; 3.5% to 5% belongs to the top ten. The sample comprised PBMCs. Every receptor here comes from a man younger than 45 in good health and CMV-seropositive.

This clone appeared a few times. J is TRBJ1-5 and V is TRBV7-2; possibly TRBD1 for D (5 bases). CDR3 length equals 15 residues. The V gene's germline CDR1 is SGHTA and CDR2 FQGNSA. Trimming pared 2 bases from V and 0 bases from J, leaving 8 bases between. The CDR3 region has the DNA TGTGCCAGCAGCTTAAGGGGCAATAGCAATCAGCCCCAGCATTTT. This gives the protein CASSLRGNSNQPQHF.

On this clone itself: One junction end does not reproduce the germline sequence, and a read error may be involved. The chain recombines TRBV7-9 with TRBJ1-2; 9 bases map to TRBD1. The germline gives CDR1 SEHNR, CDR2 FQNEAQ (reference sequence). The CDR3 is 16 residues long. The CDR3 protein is CSSSLVRDRANYGYTF. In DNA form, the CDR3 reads TGTTCCAGCAGCTTAGTAAGGGACAGGGCTAACTATGGCTACACCTTC.

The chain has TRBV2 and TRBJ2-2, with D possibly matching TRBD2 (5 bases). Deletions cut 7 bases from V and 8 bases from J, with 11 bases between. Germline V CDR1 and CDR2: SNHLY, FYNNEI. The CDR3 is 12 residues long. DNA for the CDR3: TGTGCCAGCAAGAGGGAATCTGGGGAGCTGTTTTTT. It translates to CASKRESGELFF. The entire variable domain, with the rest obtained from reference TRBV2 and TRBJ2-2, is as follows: EPEVTQTPSHQVTQMGQEVILRCVPISNHLYFYWYRQILGQKVEFLVSFYNNEISEKSEIFDDQFSVERPDGSNFTLKIRSTKLEDSAMYFCASKRESGELFFGEGSRLTVL.

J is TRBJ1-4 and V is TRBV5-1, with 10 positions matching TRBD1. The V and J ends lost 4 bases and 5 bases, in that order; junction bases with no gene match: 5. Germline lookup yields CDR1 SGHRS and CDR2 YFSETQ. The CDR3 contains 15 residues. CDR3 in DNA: TGCGCCAGCAGCCGTGGACAGGGGGGGAATGAAAAACTGTTTTTT. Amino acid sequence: CASSRGQGGNEKLFF.

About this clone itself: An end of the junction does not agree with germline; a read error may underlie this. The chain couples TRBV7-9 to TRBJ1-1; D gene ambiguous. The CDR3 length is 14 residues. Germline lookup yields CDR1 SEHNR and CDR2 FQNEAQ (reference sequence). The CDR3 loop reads CSSSLGSWNTEAFF. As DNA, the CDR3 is TGTTCCAGCAGCTTAGGTTCGTGGAACACTGAAGCTTTCTTT. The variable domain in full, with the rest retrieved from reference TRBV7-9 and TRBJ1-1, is DTGVSQNPRHKITKRGQNVTFRCDPISEHNRLYWYRQTLGQGPEFLTYFQNEAQLEKSRLLSDRFSAERPKGSFSTLEIQRTEQGDSAMYLCSSSLGSWNTEAFFGQGTRLTVV.

The DNA of the CDR3 is TGTGCCAGCAGCCAAGATCCGGCTAGCGGAAGATACGAGCAGTACTTC. Amino acid sequence: CASSQDPASGRYEQYF. The chain joins TRBV4-2 to TRBJ2-7; 7 bases fit TRBD2. Germline V gene lookup returns CDR1 LGHNA and CDR2 YNFKEQ. With 0 bases clipped from V and 4 bases from J, the junction kept 9 bases outside the gene matches. The CDR3 is 16 residues long.

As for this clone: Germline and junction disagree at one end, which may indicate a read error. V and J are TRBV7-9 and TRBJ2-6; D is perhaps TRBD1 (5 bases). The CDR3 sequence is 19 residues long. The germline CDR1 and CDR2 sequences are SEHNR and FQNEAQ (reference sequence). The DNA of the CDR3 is TGTGCCAGTCATCAGCTTGCGGCAGGTTTTTTCTCTGGGGCCAACGGCCTGACTTTC. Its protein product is CASHQLAAGFFSGANGLTF.

CDR3 region: CASSFDSYNEQFF. CDR3 sequence (DNA): TGTGCCAGCAGTTTCGACAGTTACAATGAGCAGTTCTTC. The rearrangement uses TRBV7-2 and TRBJ2-1; TRBD1 might be the D (5 bases). Trimming pared 6 bases from V and 4 bases from J, leaving 10 bases between. The CDR3 runs to 13 residues. Germline lookup yields CDR1 SGHTA and CDR2 FQGNSA.

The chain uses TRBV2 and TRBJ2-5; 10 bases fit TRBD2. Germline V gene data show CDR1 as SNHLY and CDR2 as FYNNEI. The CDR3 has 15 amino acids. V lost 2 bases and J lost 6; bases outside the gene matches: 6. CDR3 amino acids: CASSETASGSQTQYF. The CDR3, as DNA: TGTGCCAGCAGTGAAACGGCTAGCGGGAGTCAGACCCAGTACTTC.

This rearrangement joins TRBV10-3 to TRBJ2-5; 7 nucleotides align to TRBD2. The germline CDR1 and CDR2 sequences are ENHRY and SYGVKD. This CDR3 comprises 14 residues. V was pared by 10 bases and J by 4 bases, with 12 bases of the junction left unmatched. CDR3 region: CATLDFGRRETQYF. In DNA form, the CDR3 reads TGTGCCACCCTAGACTTCGGGAGGAGAGAGACCCAGTACTTC.